The 28 T cell receptor beta chains listed next were all sequenced from one sample in a study of blood T cell repertoires in COVID-19. The table came from immunoSEQ multiplex PCR; TCRdb's copy has only in-frame clones and leaves some out. This table holds around 99,000 clones, almost 85% found once. The specimen was peripheral blood. These receptors were obtained from a human donor in a cohort sampled during active COVID-19.

V usage is TRBV2 and J usage is TRBJ1-1; 11 bases agree with TRBD1. J was trimmed by 4 bases and V by 5 bases; bases with no gene match: 9. The CDR3 sequence is 16 residues long. Germline loops: CDR1 SNHLY, CDR2 FYNNEI. CDR3 DNA sequence: TGTGCCAGCAGTTACCCCGGACAGGGGGCTGGCACTGAAGCTTTCTTT. This sequence encodes CASSYPGQGAGTEAFF.

This rearrangement joins TRBV7-3 to TRBJ1-5; 7 bases match TRBD1. This CDR3 spans 14 amino acids. With V trimmed by 6 bases and J by 4 bases, 6 bases remained unmatched. Germline CDR1 is SGHTA and CDR2 is FQGTGA. CDR3 in amino acids: CASSPTGANQPQHF. The CDR3 coding sequence is TGTGCCAGCAGTCCTACAGGGGCGAATCAGCCCCAGCATTTT.

This clone is a singleton in its sample. The chain uses TRBV3-1 (or the pseudogene TRBV3-2) and TRBJ2-7; 7 bases are shared with TRBD1. Looked up from germline, CDR1 is LGHDT and CDR2 is YNNKEL (reference sequence). V was clipped by 5 bases and J by 2 bases; unmatched bases: 3. The CDR3 is 13 residues long. The CDR3 reads CASSAGGPYEQYF. The DNA of the CDR3 is TGTGCCAGCAGCGCAGGGGGACCCTACGAGCAGTACTTC.

This chain connects TRBV19 to TRBJ2-1; 8 bases align to TRBD2. CDR1 and CDR2 from the germline V gene are LNHDA and SQIVND (reference sequence). V was pared by 4 bases and J by 7 bases, with 12 bases of the junction left unmatched. CDR3 length equals 16 residues. CDR3 region: CASSKNSGTGVNEQFF. Here the CDR3 DNA reads TGTGCCAGTAGTAAAAATAGCGGGACGGGGGTTAATGAGCAGTTCTTC.

The chain employs TRBV7-2 and TRBJ1-2; tentative D call: TRBD1 (6 bases). The CDR3 runs 14 residues. From germline, CDR1 is SGHTA and CDR2 FQGNSA. Trimming removed 2 bases at V and 3 bases at J, with 10 bases between. Here the CDR3 reads CASSLNAGDYGYTF. For the CDR3, the DNA is TGTGCCAGCAGCTTAAATGCAGGGGACTATGGCTACACCTTC.

This chain connects TRBV23-1 to TRBJ2-6, with 11 bases lining up with TRBD2. TRBV23-1 is designated an ORF whose function remains uncertain. Trimming at V came to 6 bases and at J to 2 bases, leaving 18 bases not matched to a gene. CDR3 length: 21 residues. The CDR3 sequence: CASSRRGLAEMKTPGANVLTF. In nucleotides, the CDR3 is TGCGCCAGCAGCCGCAGGGGACTAGCGGAAATGAAAACCCCTGGGGCCAACGTCCTGACTTTC.

This clone was seen a few times. J is TRBJ2-1 and V is TRBV9, with 11 bases that match TRBD2. This CDR3 region has 16 residues. J gave up 12 bases and V 3 bases, and 14 bases lay outside the gene matches. Germline V gives CDR1 SGDLS, CDR2 YYNGEE. The CDR3 DNA is TGTGCCAGCAGCGAGAGGAGCGGGTTAGCGGGGGGGGTGCAGTTCTTC. It codes for CASSERSGLAGGVQFF.

J is TRBJ1-1 and V is TRBV15; D uncertain. Between the trimmed V and J ends, which lost 0 bases and 4 bases, there was a span of 12 bases. The germline V gene has CDR1 LNHNV and CDR2 YYDKDF (reference sequence). This CDR3 has 15 amino acids. In DNA, the CDR3 is TGTGCCACCAGCAGAGAGGGAGGTGTGGGCACTGAAGCTTTCTTT. This codes for CATSREGGVGTEAFF.

The gene calls are TRBV20-1 and TRBJ2-1; the match to TRBD2 covers 7 bases. V was clipped by 3 bases and J by 0 bases; unmatched bases: 11. Germline-derived CDR1 and CDR2 are DFQATT and SNEGSKA (reference sequence). The CDR3 runs 17 residues. The CDR3 region is CSASTLIASGSYNEQFF. The CDR3 DNA is TGCAGTGCTAGTACTTTAATAGCTAGCGGCTCCTACAATGAGCAGTTCTTC.

The J gene is TRBJ2-2, the V gene TRBV7-8, with D perhaps TRBD2 (6 bases). V was cut by 6 bases and J by 6 bases, with 17 bases left in between. Per the germline V gene, CDR1 is SGHVS and CDR2 is FQNEAQ. This CDR3 is built from 15 residues. CDR3: CASRGGGVKSGELFF. The CDR3 DNA reads as TGTGCCAGCAGGGGTGGAGGGGTGAAATCCGGGGAGCTGTTTTTT.

V and J are TRBV7-2 and TRBJ2-1, with 7 nucleotides matching TRBD1. V was pared by 0 bases and J by 6 bases, with 2 bases of the junction left unmatched. This CDR3 is 14 amino acids long. The germline V gene has CDR1 SGHTA and CDR2 FQGNSA. CDR3 sequence: CASSLASGGNEQFF. In DNA, the CDR3 is TGTGCCAGCAGCTTAGCGTCAGGGGGCAATGAGCAGTTCTTC.

The V call is TRBV7-6, the J call TRBJ2-3, with D uncertain. Germline V gene sequence: CDR1 SGHVS, CDR2 FNYEAQ. V shed 3 bases and J shed 2 bases, with 6 bases lying between them. The CDR3 consists of 13 residues. CDR3 nucleotide sequence: TGTGCCAGCAGCTTTGAGCACACAGATACGCAGTATTTT. Amino acids: CASSFEHTDTQYF.

The chain employs TRBV30 and TRBJ2-3, with TRBD2 matching 10 bases. J was trimmed by 3 bases and V by 5 bases; bases with no gene match: 11. The germline V gene encodes CDR1 GTSNPN and CDR2 SVGIG (reference sequence). This CDR3 has 16 amino acids. In nucleotides, the CDR3 is TGTGCCTGGTTTGACCAACTAGCGGGAAAAACAGATACGCAGTATTTT. Encoded protein: CAWFDQLAGKTDTQYF.

The chain is built from TRBV6-5 and TRBJ1-2, with D possibly being TRBD1 (5 bases). The germline V and J ends were trimmed by 11 bases and 4 bases, with 14 bases remaining between them. Germline V gene lookup returns CDR1 MNHEY and CDR2 SVGAGI. The CDR3 is made up of 12 amino acids. The CDR3 spells CAVRGSVYGYTF. CDR3 nucleotide sequence: TGTGCCGTAAGGGGTTCCGTCTATGGCTACACCTTC.

The rearrangement uses TRBV14 and TRBJ1-6, with D possibly TRBD1 on 6 matching bases. The CDR3 is 16 amino acids. Germline CDR1 reads SGHDN; CDR2 reads FVKESK. Trimming removed 1 base at V and 3 bases at J, with 10 bases between. The CDR3 sequence is CASSQAGALYNSPLHF. Here the CDR3 DNA reads TGTGCCAGCAGCCAAGCAGGGGCCCTCTATAATTCACCCCTCCACTTT.

This chain joins TRBV9 and TRBJ2-2, with D possibly matching TRBD2 (6 bases). This CDR3 region has 16 residues. V lost 3 bases and J 1 base, leaving 13 bases between the germline ends. CDR1 is SGDLS, CDR2 YYNGEE, per germline. The CDR3 reads CASSALLAGNTGELFF. As DNA, the CDR3 is TGTGCCAGCAGCGCCTTACTAGCCGGGAACACCGGGGAGCTGTTTTTT. Supplemented by reference TRBV9 and TRBJ2-2, the full variable domain reads DSGVTQTPKHLITATGQRVTLRCSPRSGDLSVYWYQQSLDQGLQFLIQYYNGEERAKGNILERFSAQQFPDLHSELNLSSLELGDSALYFCASSALLAGNTGELFFGEGSRLTVL.

V is TRBV5-5 and J is TRBJ2-7; D is unresolved. The V end was cut by 3 bases, the J end by 3 bases, with 16 bases between. Germline V gene lookup returns CDR1 SGHKS and CDR2 YYEKEE (reference sequence). The CDR3 runs to 15 residues. The CDR3 bases are TGTGCCAGCAGCTCCCGGCATACCAGCGACTACGAGCAGTACTTC. Protein product: CASSSRHTSDYEQYF.

This clone occurred once. The chain carries TRBV5-1 and TRBJ1-1; the D gene is possibly TRBD1 (5 bases). The CDR3 loop spans 16 amino acids. In germline, CDR1 is SGHRS, CDR2 YFSETQ. V gave up 0 bases and J gave up 1 base, with 13 bases separating them. The CDR3 loop is CASSLEAGNSNTEAFF. The CDR3 nucleotides are TGCGCCAGCAGCTTGGAGGCAGGGAATTCGAACACTGAAGCTTTCTTT.

J is TRBJ2-7 and V is TRBV11-2; D gene unclear. This CDR3 comprises 14 residues. With 3 bases removed from V and 0 bases from J, the gap between germline ends came to 9 bases. In germline, CDR1 is SGHAT, CDR2 FQNNGV. Here the CDR3 reads CASSFGWSSYEQYV. The CDR3 region has the DNA TGTGCCAGCAGCTTTGGGTGGAGCTCCTACGAGCAGTACGTC.

This chain links TRBV21-1 with TRBJ1-3; the DNA was not used to check the table's D call, TRBD1. TRBV21-1 is marked as a pseudogene. CDR3 size: 14 residues. The CDR3 spells CASSKQVVGNTIYF. In nucleotides, the CDR3 is TGTGCCAGCAGCAAACAGGTAGTAGGAAACACCATATATTTT.

V usage is TRBV5-4 and J usage is TRBJ2-2; TRBD2 agrees at 10 bases. The germline V gene has CDR1 SGHNT and CDR2 YYREEE (reference sequence). The CDR3 has 15 residues. J lost 5 bases, V lost 3 bases, and 4 bases had no gene match. CDR3 protein: CASSSASGSTGELFF. DNA for the CDR3: TGTGCCAGCAGCTCGGCTAGCGGGAGTACCGGGGAGCTGTTTTTT.

The chain's CDR3 is CASSQDSRPLHF. The CDR3 nucleotides are TGCGCCAGCAGCCAAGATTCGAGGCCCCTCCACTTT. J is TRBJ1-6 and V is TRBV4-1; D not resolved. Between the trimmed V and J ends, which lost 0 bases and 13 bases, there was a span of 7 bases. Germline-derived CDR1 and CDR2 are MGHRA and YSYEKL. The CDR3 contains 12 residues.

The rearrangement joins TRBV28 to TRBJ1-1; D remains unclear. Trimming removed 1 base from V and 5 bases from J, with 5 bases in between. The CDR3 covers 12 residues. Germline V CDR1 and CDR2: MDHEN, SYDVKM. CDR3 DNA sequence: TGTGCCAGCAGTTTATTGGAGACTGAAGCTTTCTTT. Its protein product is CASSLLETEAFF.

The J gene is TRBJ2-7, the V gene TRBV4-3; D may be TRBD1 (6 bases). Germline values: CDR1 LGHNA, CDR2 YSLEER. CDR3 size: 15 residues. Trimming removed 4 bases from V and 2 bases from J, with 15 bases in between. As DNA, the CDR3 is TGCGCCAGCAGCCGTCACGTGACAGGAGCCTACGAGCAGTACTTC. Protein sequence: CASSRHVTGAYEQYF.

The chain is built from TRBV20-1 and TRBJ2-1; D is unresolved. The CDR3 has 15 amino acids. V was cut by 3 bases and J by 4 bases, with 16 bases left in between. CDR1 is DFQATT, CDR2 SNEGSKA, per germline (reference sequence). The CDR3 spells CSASSEWQVYNEQFF. The CDR3 bases are TGCAGTGCTAGTAGTGAATGGCAAGTTTACAATGAGCAGTTCTTC.

In DNA form, the CDR3 reads TGTGCCAGCAGCACAAGCGGGGCTCGTAATACGCAGTATTTT. Its translation is CASSTSGARNTQYF. The J gene is TRBJ2-3, the V gene TRBV11-2, with 7 bases fitting TRBD2. V lost 5 bases and J lost 7; bases outside the gene matches: 9. This CDR3 comprises 14 residues. Germline-derived CDR1 and CDR2 are SGHAT and FQNNGV.

The CDR3 reads CASSISLIPSGPNTGELFF. Written as DNA, the CDR3 is TGTGCCAGTAGTATATCGCTGATCCCCTCCGGTCCGAACACCGGGGAGCTGTTTTTT. The rearrangement uses TRBV19 and TRBJ2-2; D ambiguous. V lost 2 bases and J 0 bases, leaving 19 bases between the germline ends. The CDR3 has 19 residues. CDR1 and CDR2 (germline): LNHDA, SQIVND (reference sequence). Looking up the rest from reference TRBV19 and TRBJ2-2 gives the full variable domain: DGGITQSPKYLFRKEGQNVTLSCEQNLNHDAMYWYRQDPGQGLRLIYYSQIVNDFQKGDIAEGYSVSREKKESFPLTVTSAQKNPTAFYLCASSISLIPSGPNTGELFFGEGSRLTVL.

This clone has a handful of counts. The chain couples TRBV21-1 to TRBJ1-2; TRBD1, the D gene given by the table, was not confirmed from the DNA. TRBV21-1 represents a pseudogene. The CDR3 has 12 amino acids. The CDR3 region is CASHDRVHGYTF. The DNA of the CDR3 is TGTGCCAGCCACGACAGGGTTCATGGCTACACCTTC.